This TCR beta chain was found in a study of cytomegalovirus exposure and HLA in healthy donors. Looking at the study overall: Earlier, 95 million to 120 million unique TCR beta sequences were recovered from approximately 180 million T cells by an analysis.

On this clone itself: Its target is unknown.

Study results and caveats: Data from an earlier analysis indicated that most TCR beta V segments were productive either about 87% or about 30% of the time. Indistinguishability led to the exclusion of some V segments, TRBV6-2 and TRBV6-3 included. In a later analysis, TCR association rates varied by HLA locus: DRB1 most, HLA-C fewest.

PCR was performed using 60 Vbeta and 13 Jbeta primers. The assay was immunoSEQ multiplex PCR, and TCRdb's table has in-frame clones only and misses some. The sample lists 150,000 to 180,000 clones, 60% to 75% occurring once. Trimming cost V 5 bases and J 3 bases; bases outside gene matches: 4. The CDR3 sequence is 13 residues long. CDR1 and CDR2 (germline): SGHVS, FNYEAQ. The chain carries TRBV7-6 and TRBJ2-7, with 7 nucleotides matching TRBD1. The TCR comes from a man between 18 and 29 years old in good health and CMV-seronegative. Sequencing was performed on PBMCs. DNA of the CDR3: TGTGCCAGCAGCCCAGGGACAGACTACGAGCAGTACTTC. Translation: CASSPGTDYEQYF. The variable domain in full, with the rest retrieved from reference TRBV7-6 and TRBJ2-7, is GAGVSQSPRYKVTKRGQDVALRCDPISGHVSLYWYRQALGQGPEFLTYFNYEAQQDKSGLPNDRFSAERPEGSISTLTIQRTEQRDSAMYRCASSPGTDYEQYFGPGTRLTVT.